The 14 T cell receptor beta chains below were found in one sample sequenced in a study of PD-1 blockade in classical Hodgkin lymphoma. The data were produced by immunoSEQ multiplex PCR, yet TCRdb's version contains in-frame clones alone and is incomplete. Here the sample spans 25,000 to 35,000 clones, just over 70% being singletons. Every patient was affected by relapse after autologous stem cell transplantation, while exposure to brentuximab vedotin was not uniform. The starting material was peripheral blood mononuclear cells (PBMCs), obtained before the second cycle of nivolumab. All receptors derive from a human donor with classical Hodgkin lymphoma.

This sequence joins TRBV9 and TRBJ2-5; maybe TRBD2 (6 bases). Germline V gives CDR1 SGDLS, CDR2 YYNGEE. The V gene lost 3 bases and the J gene lost 5 bases, with 11 bases spanning the gap. The CDR3 has 13 residues. This chain's CDR3 is CASSGDLGETQYF. Written as DNA, the CDR3 is TGTGCCAGCAGCGGGGACTTGGGGGAGACCCAGTACTTC.

The V and J genes are TRBV7-2 and TRBJ1-5, with D possibly being TRBD1 (5 bases). The CDR3 length is 16 residues. V was pared by 2 bases and J by 7 bases, with 18 bases between. Germline V lookup: CDR1 SGHTA, CDR2 FQGNSA. CDR3 region: CASSLQGAGHRQPQHF. For the CDR3, the DNA is TGTGCCAGCAGCTTACAAGGTGCAGGGCATCGGCAGCCCCAGCATTTT. Filled out from reference TRBV7-2 and TRBJ1-5, the complete variable domain reads GAGVSQSPSNKVTEKGKDVELRCDPISGHTALYWYRQSLGQGLEFLIYFQGNSAPDKSGLPSDRFSAERTGGSVSTLTIQRTQQEDSAVYLCASSLQGAGHRQPQHFGDGTRLSIL.

V gene TRBV7-8 combines with J gene TRBJ2-3; tentatively, D is TRBD2 (5 bases). CDR3 size: 16 residues. Trimming cost V 5 bases and J 2 bases, with 17 bases left between them. The V gene's germline CDR1 is SGHVS and CDR2 FQNEAQ. CDR3 sequence: CASSRNPRRATDTQYF. DNA of the CDR3: TGTGCCAGCAGCCGTAACCCACGGCGGGCCACAGATACGCAGTATTTT.

This chain connects TRBV19 to TRBJ1-6; 8 bases match TRBD1. The V segment lost 10 bases and the J segment 3 bases; nucleotides outside the gene matches: 8. This CDR3 is built from 15 residues. Germline lookup yields CDR1 LNHDA and CDR2 SQIVND (reference sequence). The CDR3 DNA sequence: TGTGCCACATCCGGACAGGGTCACTATAATTCACCCCTCCACTTT. This translates into CATSGQGHYNSPLHF. The entire variable domain, with the rest obtained from reference TRBV19 and TRBJ1-6, is as follows: DGGITQSPKYLFRKEGQNVTLSCEQNLNHDAMYWYRQDPGQGLRLIYYSQIVNDFQKGDIAEGYSVSREKKESFPLTVTSAQKNPTAFYLCATSGQGHYNSPLHFGNGTRLTVT.

The V gene is TRBV6-5, the J gene TRBJ1-1, with TRBD1 as a possible D gene (6 bases). The length of the CDR3 is 16 residues. V was cut by 2 bases and J by 1 base, with 14 bases left in between. CDR1 is MNHEY and CDR2 is SVGAGI in the germline V gene. CDR3 in amino acids: CASSYALTGGNTEAFF. DNA of the CDR3: TGTGCCAGCAGTTACGCGTTGACAGGCGGGAACACTGAAGCTTTCTTT.

This rearrangement joins TRBV29-1 to TRBJ2-3; 13 bases fit TRBD2. Germline CDR1 SQVTM, CDR2 ANQGSEA. J lost 4 bases, V lost 3 bases, and 7 bases had no gene match. There are 16 residues in the CDR3. In DNA form, the CDR3 reads TGCAGCGTTGATATACTAGCGGGGGGGCAATCAGATACGCAGTATTTT. Translation gives CSVDILAGGQSDTQYF.

This clone came up once. This chain connects TRBV10-3 to TRBJ1-1, with D maybe TRBD1 (6 bases). V was clipped by 8 bases and J by 2 bases, with 21 bases between them. In germline, CDR1 is ENHRY, CDR2 SYGVKD. There are 16 residues in the CDR3. The CDR3 loop is CAIASVDSPQNTEAFF. CDR3 sequence (DNA): TGTGCCATCGCGAGCGTGGACAGCCCCCAAAACACTGAAGCTTTCTTT.

This chain links TRBV25-1 with TRBJ2-7, with a possible D match to TRBD2 (7 bases). Germline V gives CDR1 MGHDK, CDR2 SYGVNS. The V end lost 6 bases, the J end lost 0 bases, and 12 bases lay between the germline ends. The CDR3 consists of 14 residues. CDR3 loop: CASRGGGGSYEQYF. DNA of the CDR3: TGTGCCAGCAGGGGAGGGGGGGGCTCCTACGAGCAGTACTTC.

This clone appeared a few times. V and J are TRBV10-1 and TRBJ2-4; D is unclear. This CDR3 spans 13 amino acids. V gave up 4 bases and J gave up 0 bases, with 4 bases separating them. Germline-derived CDR1 and CDR2 are WNHNN and SYGVQD (reference sequence). The DNA of the CDR3 is TGCGCCAGCAGTGGGACAGCCAAAAACATTCAGTACTTC. It specifies CASSGTAKNIQYF.

The J gene is TRBJ1-6, the V gene TRBV30, with D perhaps TRBD1 (6 bases). V was cut by 0 bases and J by 11 bases, with 17 bases left in between. This CDR3 has 15 amino acids. CDR1 GTSNPN and CDR2 SVGIG come from the germline V gene (reference sequence). Here the CDR3 reads CAWSVSPNPGAPLHF. The CDR3 coding sequence is TGTGCCTGGAGTGTAAGCCCCAATCCAGGGGCACCCCTCCACTTT. The complete variable domain, with remaining parts taken from reference TRBV30 and TRBJ1-6, reads SQTIHQWPATLVQPVGSPLSLECTVEGTSNPNLYWYRQAAGRGLQLLFYSVGIGQISSEVPQNLSASRPQDRQFILSSKKLLLSDSGFYLCAWSVSPNPGAPLHFGNGTRLTVT.

The table lists this clone with a count of one. The chain joins TRBV5-1 to TRBJ1-2; 10 nucleotides align to TRBD1. With 0 bases clipped from V and 8 bases from J, the junction kept 4 bases outside the gene matches. Looked up from germline, CDR1 is SGHRS and CDR2 is YFSETQ. The CDR3 is 14 amino acids. The CDR3 coding sequence is TGCGCCAGCAGCTTGGGACAGGGGGCACGAGGCTACACCTTC. Amino acids: CASSLGQGARGYTF. Full variable domain (rest looked up from reference TRBV5-1 and TRBJ1-2): KAGVTQTPRYLIKTRGQQVTLSCSPISGHRSVSWYQQTPGQGLQFLFEYFSETQRNKGNFPGRFSGRQFSNSRSEMNVSTLELGDSALYLCASSLGQGARGYTFGSGTRLTVV.

This chain uses TRBV28 with TRBJ1-1; D gene ambiguous. This CDR3 has 12 amino acids. Germline assignment: CDR1 MDHEN and CDR2 SYDVKM. Between the trimmed V and J ends, which lost 1 base and 7 bases, there was a span of 7 bases. This CDR3 reads CASSLLDGEAFF. For the CDR3, the DNA is TGTGCCAGCAGTTTATTGGATGGTGAAGCTTTCTTT.

The chain links TRBV7-2 to TRBJ1-4; D is undetermined. Trimming stripped 5 bases from V and 8 bases from J, with 15 bases between. The CDR3 sequence is 14 residues long. CDR1 and CDR2 from the germline V gene are SGHTA and FQGNSA. The CDR3: CASSPSPAGEKLFF. The CDR3 DNA is TGTGCCAGCAGCCCTTCCCCGGCGGGGGAAAAACTGTTTTTT.

The chain is built from TRBV9 and TRBJ1-3; no clear D. V lost 3 bases to trimming and J lost 1 base, with 20 bases between them. The length of the CDR3 is 18 residues. Germline assignment: CDR1 SGDLS and CDR2 YYNGEE. CDR3 amino acids: CASSAYGSGVGSGNTIYF. DNA of the CDR3: TGTGCCAGCAGCGCCTATGGGAGCGGGGTTGGATCTGGAAACACCATATATTTT. Full variable domain (remainder filled in from reference TRBV9 and TRBJ1-3): DSGVTQTPKHLITATGQRVTLRCSPRSGDLSVYWYQQSLDQGLQFLIQYYNGEERAKGNILERFSAQQFPDLHSELNLSSLELGDSALYFCASSAYGSGVGSGNTIYFGEGSWLTVV.